This T cell receptor (beta chain) stems from a study of neurological immune-mediated disorders (dated by TCRdb to between 2019 and 2020). As for the study more broadly: Peripheral blood TCR-beta repertoires from HTLV-I-associated myelopathy (HAM/TSP) patients, multiple sclerosis patients and healthy controls were compared by UMI-based sequencing. Longitudinal samples, technical triplicates and paired sorted CD4+ and CD8+ T-cell subsets, alongside PBMC samples, were included among the roughly 100 TCR-beta libraries. Longitudinal HAM/TSP and healthy donors had 3 time-points each (about 3-45 month intervals). The cohort comprised 68 subjects: 14 HAM/TSP patients, 35 or so multiple sclerosis patients and around 20 healthy controls. Results and caveats for the whole study, not just this receptor: TCR clonal expansion was highest in HAM/TSP patients and lowest in MS patients, with MS patients falling below even healthy controls. No identical CDR3 amino acid sequences were found to be shared among expanded clones across subjects, suggesting that TCR-beta repertoires were private in all groups.

cDNA synthesis used template-switch 5'RACE with a primer carrying a 10-nucleotide random unique molecular identifier tagging each TCR transcript. Each sequencing run produced over 160 million TCR-beta sequences covering 15-18 subjects. The RNeasy kit was used to extract total RNA. Using the KAPA Real-time Library Amplification kit, TCR-beta VDJ regions were amplified with primers for the TCR constant region and the 5'RACE anchor. A first PCR added sample indexes and Illumina adaptors, and a second PCR then raised library yield. After Ampure bead purification, the TCR product of roughly 650 bp was size-selected on a 2% E-gel SizeSelection system. Before pooling, libraries had their quality checked on a Bioanalyzer, their concentration measured with Qubit, and their quantity determined with the Kapa Library Quantification kit. An Illumina HiSeq 2500 was used to sequence the libraries paired-end at 2 x 150 bp. To increase sequence diversity, roughly 23-30% phiX was spiked into each library pool. In the original analysis: The UMI-based MiGEC pipeline processed quality-filtered reads and removed over 75% of raw TCR sequences during error correction. IMGT germline references were used for aligning VDJ genes, and each clonotype was defined as a unique CDR3 amino acid sequence together with its V-J genes. Clonal expansion, Shannon diversity and CDR3 relatedness were evaluated with VDJtools (CalcPairwiseDistances, ClusterSamples), while phylogenetic trees were built in CLCbio workbench. Clones with at least 8 unique UMIs were defined as expanded, with this threshold being based on coefficient-of-variation modelling across technical triplicates. The public reads were run again by TCRdb, first through fastp at Q25 and then through MiXCR, and only productive beta chains were kept. Every CDR3 protein is listed once, alongside the most common genes and DNA of its rows. TCRdb's processing, not the authors' own work, is the source of the V and J calls. The sample profile shows tens of thousands of distinct CDR3 sequences; about 10% of them were found once. Together, the top ten hold 5% to 8.5% of the sample.

This clonotype has at least ten counts. Its antigen has not been determined. Base qualities are missing; no much larger clone stands one base away. Taken with the paper, the label for time point translates to: longitudinal time-point 1 (baseline). For the unsorted PBMC libraries, 2 million PBMCs were stored in RNAlater at -80 degrees C until RNA extraction and were used to generate the libraries. Peripheral blood underwent Ficoll-Hypaque density gradient centrifugation to isolate PBMCs, which were then cryopreserved in liquid nitrogen. V and J are truncated by 2 bases and 0 bases respectively, leaving an intervening sequence of 11 bases. CDR1 and CDR2 were assigned from the germline V gene as MNHEY and SVGAGI. The CDR3 measures 16 amino acids from cysteine to phenylalanine. Only CDR3 DNA remains: 48 bases, in frame from the first base.

The sequenced sample consisted of PBMCs. Recombination connected TRBV6-5 to TRBJ1-3; no D gene is confidently identified. The sequence was obtained from a male donor with HTLV-1-associated myelopathy (HAM/TSP). In nucleotides, the sequence is TGTGCCAGCAGTTACGGTCCAGGAGACTCTGGAAACACCATATATTTT. Its protein product is CASSYGPGDSGNTIYF.